This section outlines one T cell receptor (beta chain) sequence together with its context. Germline CDR1 reads MDHEN; CDR2 reads SYDVKM. V trimming: 11 bases; J trimming: 10 bases; junction bases outside the gene matches: 8. The CDR3 extends over 11 amino acids. The data were taken from a study of blood T cell repertoires in COVID-19. Background on the study: The cDNA or gDNA used as material had been derived from T cells, B-cell-depleted T cells, or PBMCs.

All enrollees were roughly 18 to 100 years old and from fewer than 25 US areas. As processed by the authors: Reference gene primer amplification gave nucleated cell count estimates. TCRdb keeps only in-frame clones here, not all; method: immunoSEQ multiplex PCR. V and J calls and clone size are as listed in that table; D and trimming were resolved from the DNA. The sample shows about 220,000 clones, 80% to 90% of them seen only once. The J gene is TRBJ1-1, the V gene TRBV28; 9 bases align to TRBD1. This receptor was obtained from a woman under 30 in a cohort exposed to, infected with or recovered from COVID-19 (not recorded which). Sequencing was performed on PBMCs or T cells enriched from blood (not recorded which). The CDR3 sequence: CASLGTGRAFF. CDR3 DNA sequence: TGTGCCTCCTTGGGGACAGGGAGAGCTTTCTTT.